This record concerns one T cell receptor (beta chain) sequence. Its antigen is unknown. Template switching (which added a universal primer site) was used, and cDNA carried unique molecular identifiers. Using its own MiXCR run on the 5' RACE reads, TCRdb lists one record per CDR3 protein. The top ten clones hold around 0.98% of a sample with hundreds of thousands of distinct CDR3 sequences, 8% to 9% of them seen once. This sample is part of a study of identical twins. Losses at the gene ends were 3 bases for V and 8 bases for J; bases not matched to a gene: 3. The CDR3 contains 14 residues. CDR1 is MNHEY and CDR2 is SMNVEV in the germline V gene (reference sequence). General study findings and limits: Cross-sectional statistical analysis was relied on for the conclusions, without the same donors being followed. Beta out-of-frame sequences showed weaker excess sharing between twins.

The sample was also linked to a second study, of yellow fever vaccine responses in identical twins.

The clonotype comes from a woman between 18 and 30 years old in good health. The sequencing input was PBMCs. This chain uses TRBV27 with TRBJ2-1; TRBD2 agrees at 11 bases. The CDR3 DNA reads TGTGCCAGCAGTTTCGGTAGCGGGGGGGATGAGCAGTTCTTC. This codes for CASSFGSGGDEQFF.